This paragraph covers one T cell receptor beta chain sequence. V dropped 2 bases and J dropped 1; count of bases not matched to a gene: 4. From germline, CDR1 is MNHNS and CDR2 SASEGT. The CDR3 is made up of 15 amino acids. This sample was taken from a study of T cell changes during pregnancy in multiple sclerosis. Sequencing used immunoSEQ multiplex PCR; TCRdb keeps in-frame clones, though not all of them. Counted here are 65,000 to 85,000 clones, around 90% occurring once; the ten biggest clones make up roughly 0.21%. The TCR comes from a female donor with multiple sclerosis, enrolled in a pregnancy study. The genes are TRBV6-1 and TRBJ1-1, with 7 nucleotides matching TRBD1. This specimen consisted of CD4+ T cells from peripheral blood mononuclear cells, obtained before pregnancy. This CDR3 is CASSERGPGNTEAFF. In DNA, the CDR3 is TGTGCCAGCAGTGAAAGGGGGCCGGGGAACACTGAAGCTTTCTTT.